The 12 T cell receptor beta chains below all came from one sample that was sequenced in a study of blood T cell repertoires in COVID-19. The protocol was immunoSEQ multiplex PCR, while the TCRdb copy is restricted to in-frame clones and leaves out a portion. In the table there are about 320,000 clones, around 83% of which are singletons. Material: peripheral blood. Every receptor here comes from a woman between 45 and 65 years old with acute or convalescent COVID-19.

With respect to this clone: The sample has other DNA sequences that encode this CDR3 too. The chain recombines TRBV30 with TRBJ1-2; D is unresolved. In germline, CDR1 is GTSNPN, CDR2 SVGIG (reference sequence). CDR3 length equals 14 residues. The ends were cut back, 2 bases at V and 8 bases at J, with 18 bases in the middle. Here the CDR3 DNA reads TGTGCCTGGAGTCTTGGACCTAATCGGGAGGGCTACACCTTC. Amino acid sequence: CAWSLGPNREGYTF.

V and J are TRBV27 and TRBJ2-7, with TRBD1 identical over 9 bases. The length of the CDR3 is 13 residues. With 5 bases clipped from V and 3 bases from J, the junction kept 2 bases outside the gene matches. Germline CDR1 and CDR2: MNHEY and SMNVEV (reference sequence). CDR3 DNA sequence: TGTGCCAGCAGTCGACAGGGGGGCTACGAGCAGTACTTC. Its protein is CASSRQGGYEQYF.

This clone was found a few times. The chain joins TRBV27 to TRBJ1-1; 10 bases line up with TRBD1. Germline loops: CDR1 MNHEY, CDR2 SMNVEV (reference sequence). This CDR3 spans 16 amino acids. With V trimmed by 3 bases and J by 5 bases, 9 bases remained unmatched. The CDR3 is CASSFIGTGELTEAFF. CDR3 DNA: TGTGCCAGCAGTTTTATAGGGACAGGGGAATTAACTGAAGCTTTCTTT.

The CDR3: CASSPQPAGGTDTQYF. Here the CDR3 DNA reads TGTGCCAGCAGCCCCCAACCAGCGGGGGGCACAGATACGCAGTATTTT. The rearrangement links TRBV27 to TRBJ2-3; TRBD2 agrees at 8 bases. The V and J ends lost 6 bases and 1 base, in that order; junction bases with no gene match: 9. CDR1 is MNHEY, CDR2 SMNVEV, per germline (reference sequence). The CDR3 is made up of 16 amino acids.

The chain recombines TRBV7-3 with TRBJ2-3, with 8 bases matching TRBD1. Germline V gene sequence: CDR1 SGHTA, CDR2 FQGTGA. The CDR3 sequence is 14 residues long. V gave up 5 bases and J gave up 3 bases; unmatched junction bases: 4. CDR3: CASSNRGRTDTQYF. CDR3 in DNA: TGTGCCAGCAGCAACAGGGGGAGAACAGATACGCAGTATTTT. The whole variable domain, remainder taken from reference TRBV7-3 and TRBJ2-3, is GAGVSQTPSNKVTEKGKYVELRCDPISGHTALYWYRQSLGQGPEFLIYFQGTGAADDSGLPNDRFFAVRPEGSVSTLKIQRTERGDSAVYLCASSNRGRTDTQYFGPGTRLTVL.

V gene TRBV7-2 combines with J gene TRBJ1-1; the D gene is possibly TRBD1 (5 bases). The CDR3 is made up of 17 amino acids. CDR1 and CDR2 from the germline V gene are SGHTA and FQGNSA. The V end lost 1 base, the J end lost 5 bases, and 20 bases lay between the germline ends. This CDR3 is CASSLELSTDSRTEAFF. The CDR3 DNA reads as TGTGCCAGCAGCTTAGAGCTATCGACAGACTCGAGGACTGAAGCTTTCTTT.

The chain uses TRBV29-1 and TRBJ2-5, with 10 nucleotides matching TRBD1. The CDR3 has 13 amino acids. The germline V gene has CDR1 SQVTM and CDR2 ANQGSEA. Losses at the gene ends were 4 bases for V and 4 bases for J; bases not matched to a gene: 3. The CDR3 here is CSVVTGGIETQYF. CDR3 DNA sequence: TGCAGCGTTGTGACAGGGGGCATAGAGACCCAGTACTTC. Based on the CDR3 plus reference TRBV29-1 and TRBJ2-5, the full variable domain is SAVISQKPSRDICQRGTSLTIQCQVDSQVTMMFWYRQQPGQSLTLIATANQGSEATYESGFVIDKFPISRPNLTFSTLTVSNMSPEDSSIYLCSVVTGGIETQYFGPGTRLLVL.

The rearrangement uses TRBV3-1 (or the pseudogene TRBV3-2) and TRBJ2-2, with 7 bases aligning to TRBD2. Germline CDR1 is LGHDT and CDR2 is YNNKEL (reference sequence). The CDR3 is 16 amino acids. The junction had 2 bases not matched to a gene; V was cut back by 1 base and J by 0 bases. For the CDR3, the DNA is TGTGCCAGCAGCCAAGGCGGGGGATCGAACACCGGGGAGCTGTTTTTT. It encodes CASSQGGGSNTGELFF.

The chain combines TRBV7-6 with TRBJ1-2; D gene ambiguous. V dropped 0 bases and J dropped 3 bases, with 8 bases sitting between them. Germline loops: CDR1 SGHVS, CDR2 FNYEAQ. The CDR3 length is 14 residues. In DNA form, the CDR3 reads TGTGCCAGCAGCTTAGCTGAGGTGTACTATGGCTACACCTTC. It codes for CASSLAEVYYGYTF.

The chain couples TRBV19 to TRBJ2-1; 11 nucleotides agree with TRBD2. Losses at the gene ends were 5 bases for V and 6 bases for J; bases not matched to a gene: 6. The CDR3 has 15 residues. In germline, CDR1 is LNHDA, CDR2 SQIVND (reference sequence). This chain's CDR3 is CASSLLAGVLNEQFF. The CDR3 region has the DNA TGTGCCAGTAGTCTACTAGCGGGGGTACTCAATGAGCAGTTCTTC.

In DNA, the CDR3 is TGCGCCAGCAGCCAAGGAGAACAGGCAACTAATGAAAAACTGTTTTTT. Its protein is CASSQGEQATNEKLFF. J is TRBJ1-4 and V is TRBV4-1, with D possibly TRBD1 on 5 matching bases. Germline-derived CDR1 and CDR2 are MGHRA and YSYEKL. V was trimmed by 1 base and J by 0 bases, leaving 9 bases between them. This CDR3 spans 16 amino acids.

The rearrangement uses TRBV10-3 and TRBJ1-1; D perhaps matches TRBD1 (5 bases). The CDR3 is 11 residues long. CDR1 and CDR2 (germline): ENHRY, SYGVKD. Trimming stripped 11 bases from V and 8 bases from J, with 15 bases between. In DNA, the CDR3 is TGTGCCGTCTTGGCGGGGCCGGAAGCTTTCTTT. This gives the protein CAVLAGPEAFF.